This T cell receptor beta chain is drawn from a study of blood T cell repertoires in COVID-19. As for the study in general: T cells, B-cell-depleted T cells, or PBMCs provided the cDNA or gDNA that served as material.

Method: immunoSEQ multiplex PCR; TCRdb's copy keeps in-frame clones and lacks some. The sample shows about 200,000 clones, roughly 81% of them seen only once. Germline CDR1 SQVTM, CDR2 ANQGSEA. The V end lost 7 bases, the J end lost 1 base, and 7 bases lay between the germline ends. CDR3 length equals 11 residues. Material: peripheral blood. This sequence was found in a woman of 80 years or more with acute or convalescent COVID-19. V gene TRBV29-1 combines with J gene TRBJ2-5, with D maybe TRBD1 (6 bases). The CDR3 nucleotides are TGCAGCGGACAGGTCCAAGAGACCCAGTACTTC. Protein product: CSGQVQETQYF.